This T cell receptor (beta chain) was documented in a study of response to subunit inactivated influenza vaccine. To note about this clonotype: The antigen is unknown.

V was clipped by 7 bases and J by 2 bases, with 20 bases between them. CDR1 is SQVTM, CDR2 ANQGSEA, per germline. The CDR3 is 15 residues long. TCRdb used MiXCR to reprocess the RT-PCR reads, holding one entry per CDR3 protein. The sample contains over 400,000 distinct CDR3 sequences, about an eighth of which appear only once. Study-wide findings and caveats: After each seasonal influenza vaccination, few new T cells are recruited, the authors suggested.

The sample here was PBMCs from blood, taken roughly 45 days after vaccination. The V call is TRBV29-1, the J call TRBJ1-1; possibly TRBD1 for D (6 bases). The TCR originated in a man in his fifties who received an inactivated influenza vaccine. Here the CDR3 DNA reads TGCAGCGCAAAGACGTATACAGGGAGTAACACTGAAGCTTTCTTT. It specifies CSAKTYTGSNTEAFF. The whole variable domain, filled in from reference TRBV29-1 and TRBJ1-1, reads SAVISQKPSRDICQRGTSLTIQCQVDSQVTMMFWYRQQPGQSLTLIATANQGSEATYESGFVIDKFPISRPNLTFSTLTVSNMSPEDSSIYLCSAKTYTGSNTEAFFGQGTRLTVV.